A single sample gave rise to the 23 T cell receptor beta chains below, sequenced in a study of T-cell reconstitution after alpha-beta-depleted transplantation in children. Unique molecular identifiers were used in preparing the TCRbeta library. In TCRdb, the PCR reads were re-called with MiXCR into one record per CDR3 protein. The data contain about 690,000 distinct CDR3 sequences, roughly 15% of them singletons. The starting material was PBMCs from the stem cell graft donor, obtained from the stem cell graft. Receptors were obtained from a human donor who donated a stem cell graft to a child with acute myeloid leukemia.

This rearrangement joins TRBV6-1 to TRBJ1-1, with 7 bases aligning to TRBD1. There are 16 residues in the CDR3. Germline CDR1 reads MNHNS; CDR2 reads SASEGT. V shed 6 bases, J shed 2 bases, and the junction held 12 bases outside the gene matches. Here the CDR3 DNA reads TGTGCCAGCAGCCTGGACAGGAGGGGGAGAAACACTGAAGCTTTCTTT. It is translated as CASSLDRRGRNTEAFF.

This clonotype came up a few times. The J gene is TRBJ2-2, the V gene TRBV20-1, with unresolved D. CDR1 is DFQATT, CDR2 SNEGSKA, per germline (reference sequence). The CDR3 consists of 15 residues. Trimming took off 0 bases at V and 5 bases at J, with 13 bases between the two ends. CDR3 nucleotides: TGCAGTGCTAGAGATCGGGCTAGGACGACCGGGGAGCTGTTTTTT. Residues: CSARDRARTTGELFF.

This clonotype was seen more than once but under ten times. This rearrangement joins TRBV7-2 to TRBJ1-2; 7 bases are a match to TRBD1. Germline CDR1 and CDR2: SGHTA and FQGNSA. The ends lost 2 bases at V and 4 bases at J; junction bases unmatched: 7. This CDR3 comprises 15 residues. CDR3 loop: CASSLSREGAYGYTF. In nucleotides, the CDR3 is TGTGCCAGCAGCTTATCCCGTGAGGGGGCCTATGGCTACACCTTC.

The chain employs TRBV20-1 and TRBJ2-7, with 8 bases identical to TRBD2. Germline CDR1 is DFQATT and CDR2 is SNEGSKA (reference sequence). Unmatched junction bases numbered 5, after V lost 1 base and J lost 0 bases. This CDR3 contains 15 residues. In nucleotides, the CDR3 is TGCAGTGCTAGAGCTCGGGGGGGCCTCTCCTACGAGCAGTACGTC. It yields the protein CSARARGGLSYEQYV.

This chain links TRBV7-2 with TRBJ1-1, with D possibly TRBD1 on 5 matching bases. Deletions cut 5 bases from V and 4 bases from J, with 14 bases between. This CDR3 region has 14 residues. Germline CDR1 is SGHTA and CDR2 is FQGNSA. The CDR3 DNA follows: TGTGCCAGCAGCCGCAGGGCGGGAAGCACTGAAGCTTTCTTT. It codes for CASSRRAGSTEAFF. Together with reference TRBV7-2 and TRBJ1-1, the CDR3 gives the full variable domain: GAGVSQSPSNKVTEKGKDVELRCDPISGHTALYWYRQSLGQGLEFLIYFQGNSAPDKSGLPSDRFSAERTGGSVSTLTIQRTQQEDSAVYLCASSRRAGSTEAFFGQGTRLTVV.

The sample holds many counts of this clonotype. The gene calls are TRBV20-1 and TRBJ1-5; TRBD1 is a possible D gene (5 bases). This CDR3 region has 13 residues. Germline CDR1 is DFQATT and CDR2 is SNEGSKA (reference sequence). Trimming cost V 2 bases and J 3 bases, with 8 bases left between them. CDR3 sequence (DNA): TGCAGTGCTAGACTAGGGGCCAATCAGCCCCAGCATTTT. Its translation: CSARLGANQPQHF.

This clonotype was observed at least ten times. V is TRBV20-1 and J is TRBJ2-1; TRBD2 matches at 7 bases. V lost 0 bases and J lost 2; bases outside the gene matches: 1. This CDR3 is built from 14 residues. Germline V gives CDR1 DFQATT, CDR2 SNEGSKA (reference sequence). CDR3 DNA sequence: TGCAGTGCTAGAGATGGGGGGGCCTACAATGAGCAGTTCTTC. Residues: CSARDGGAYNEQFF.

This clonotype was detected ten times or more. The V call is TRBV6-5, the J call TRBJ2-5, with a tentative D call TRBD2 (6 bases). V was shortened by 6 bases and J by 4 bases, with 9 bases between the two germline ends. The CDR3 covers 12 residues. Germline lookup yields CDR1 MNHEY and CDR2 SVGAGI. In DNA form, the CDR3 reads TGTGCCAGCAGCAGTAGCGGAGAGACCCAGTACTTC. This codes for CASSSSGETQYF.

The table lists this clonotype with a few counts. The chain has TRBV5-1 and TRBJ2-1, with D possibly matching TRBD2 (5 bases). The CDR3 covers 14 residues. Per the germline V gene, CDR1 is SGHRS and CDR2 is YFSETQ. V was clipped by 4 bases and J by 3 bases, with 11 bases between them. The CDR3 DNA follows: TGCGCCAGCAGCCCGGGGAGCTTCTACAATGAGCAGTTCTTC. Protein product: CASSPGSFYNEQFF.

This clonotype was seen repeatedly, ten times or more. The chain uses TRBV20-1 and TRBJ2-1; 9 nucleotides match TRBD2. V lost 6 bases and J lost 8; bases outside the gene matches: 17. The CDR3 is 16 residues long. Looked up from germline, CDR1 is DFQATT and CDR2 is SNEGSKA (reference sequence). Here the CDR3 reads CSAEGQSGTSLHEQFF. CDR3 nucleotide sequence: TGCAGTGCCGAGGGACAGAGCGGGACTAGCCTTCATGAGCAGTTCTTC.

The CDR3, as DNA: TGTGCCAGCAATCCGACAGGGGTGAAAGATACGCAGTATTTT. Translated, it gives CASNPTGVKDTQYF. J is TRBJ2-3 and V is TRBV6-1, with 8 positions matching TRBD1. Trimming took 7 bases from V and 5 from J; bases not matched to a gene: 8. CDR3 length: 14 residues. Germline loops: CDR1 MNHNS, CDR2 SASEGT.

The chain joins TRBV7-2 to TRBJ1-2; perhaps TRBD1 as D (6 bases). Germline CDR1 is SGHTA and CDR2 is FQGNSA. With 1 base removed from V and 7 bases from J, the gap between germline ends came to 13 bases. The CDR3 totals 14 residues. The CDR3, as DNA: TGTGCCAGCAGCTTAGACCGGGGGCGAGGTGGCTACACCTTC. Translated: CASSLDRGRGGYTF.

The table lists this clonotype with a few counts. The V gene is TRBV25-1, the J gene TRBJ1-1, with 7 bases lining up with TRBD1. This CDR3 has 12 residues. V gave up 10 bases and J gave up 5 bases; unmatched junction bases: 7. The V gene's germline CDR1 is MGHDK and CDR2 SYGVNS. The CDR3 DNA follows: TGTGCCACCCGGACAGGAGGAACTGAAGCTTTCTTT. It specifies CATRTGGTEAFF.

The chain combines TRBV20-1 with TRBJ1-4; TRBD1 matches at 8 bases. The CDR3 runs 13 residues. Germline V gene sequence: CDR1 DFQATT, CDR2 SNEGSKA (reference sequence). V trimming: 6 bases; J trimming: 6 bases; junction bases outside the gene matches: 6. Written as DNA, the CDR3 is TGCAGTGCCGCCGGGACAGGATATGAAAAACTGTTTTTT. Its translation is CSAAGTGYEKLFF.

This clonotype was detected many times. This chain links TRBV20-1 with TRBJ1-5, with D possibly TRBD1 on 5 matching bases. Germline V gene lookup returns CDR1 DFQATT and CDR2 SNEGSKA (reference sequence). The length of the CDR3 is 14 residues. Trimming pared 3 bases from V and 7 bases from J, leaving 16 bases between. CDR3 residues: CSARGAGLEQPQHF. For the CDR3, the DNA is TGCAGTGCTAGGGGCGCAGGGTTGGAGCAGCCCCAGCATTTT.

In its sample, this clonotype was seen many times. The CDR3 is CASSRRGQHLATNEKLFF. The CDR3, as DNA: TGTGCCAGCAGCCGACGAGGGCAGCATCTTGCAACTAATGAAAAACTGTTTTTT. The genes are TRBV5-6 and TRBJ1-4; the D is unclear. This CDR3 is built from 18 residues. In germline, CDR1 is SGHDT, CDR2 YYEEEE. Trimming left V 4 bases short and J 0 bases short, with 19 bases between.

This clonotype was counted only a few times. This chain connects TRBV20-1 to TRBJ2-2; D unclear. Germline V lookup: CDR1 DFQATT, CDR2 SNEGSKA (reference sequence). Trimming stripped 0 bases from V and 4 bases from J, with 9 bases between. The CDR3 totals 14 residues. CDR3 bases: TGCAGTGCTAGAGATGCGAGCATCACCGGGGAGCTGTTTTTT. Translation gives CSARDASITGELFF.

This clonotype came up many times. The chain joins TRBV20-1 to TRBJ1-1; TRBD1 matches at 8 bases. The CDR3 totals 14 residues. J gave up 2 bases and V 6 bases, and 8 bases lay outside the gene matches. The germline V gene has CDR1 DFQATT and CDR2 SNEGSKA (reference sequence). Written as DNA, the CDR3 is TGCAGTGCGGAGGGACAGGACGGTAACACTGAAGCTTTCTTT. Its protein product is CSAEGQDGNTEAFF.

This clonotype has a count of ten or more. The J gene is TRBJ1-1, the V gene TRBV20-1; the D is unclear. The V and J ends lost 0 bases and 5 bases respectively, with 13 bases between them. Germline lookup yields CDR1 DFQATT and CDR2 SNEGSKA (reference sequence). The CDR3 loop spans 14 amino acids. CDR3 sequence: CSARDLPRRTEAFF. CDR3 coding DNA: TGCAGTGCTAGAGATCTGCCCAGGAGAACTGAAGCTTTCTTT.

CDR3 sequence (DNA): TGTGCCAGCAGTTGGGGGACAGGGAAAGGTGGCTACACCTTC. It translates to CASSWGTGKGGYTF. The chain recombines TRBV12-3 or TRBV12-4 with TRBJ1-2, with TRBD1 matching over 9 bases. V lost 4 bases and J lost 7; bases outside the gene matches: 7. There are 14 residues in the CDR3.

This clonotype was observed at least ten times. The chain is built from TRBV6-4 and TRBJ2-3; D unclear. CDR1 is MRHNA, CDR2 SNTAGT, per germline. This CDR3 is 13 amino acids long. Trimming stripped 2 bases from V and 6 bases from J, with 9 bases between. The CDR3 nucleotides read TGTGCCAGCAGTGACACCCGTTTGGATACGCAGTATTTT. This encodes CASSDTRLDTQYF.

This clonotype came up many times. This chain's CDR3 is CASSLVTGGGYNEQFF. The CDR3 bases are TGTGCCAGCAGCTTAGTGACAGGGGGCGGCTACAATGAGCAGTTCTTC. The chain is built from TRBV7-6 and TRBJ2-1; 10 positions match TRBD1. From germline, CDR1 is SGHVS and CDR2 FNYEAQ. The CDR3 length is 16 residues. V shed 1 base, J shed 3 bases, and the junction held 3 bases outside the gene matches.

This clonotype turned up a few times. J is TRBJ1-2 and V is TRBV24-1; D call uncertain. Germline V CDR1 and CDR2: KGHDR, SFDVKD. CDR3 size: 17 residues. V lost 4 bases to trimming and J lost 4 bases, with 21 bases between them. Written as DNA, the CDR3 is TGTGCCACCAGTGACCCCAGTATGGGCGCCGGACCCTATGGCTACACCTTC. Amino acids: CATSDPSMGAGPYGYTF.